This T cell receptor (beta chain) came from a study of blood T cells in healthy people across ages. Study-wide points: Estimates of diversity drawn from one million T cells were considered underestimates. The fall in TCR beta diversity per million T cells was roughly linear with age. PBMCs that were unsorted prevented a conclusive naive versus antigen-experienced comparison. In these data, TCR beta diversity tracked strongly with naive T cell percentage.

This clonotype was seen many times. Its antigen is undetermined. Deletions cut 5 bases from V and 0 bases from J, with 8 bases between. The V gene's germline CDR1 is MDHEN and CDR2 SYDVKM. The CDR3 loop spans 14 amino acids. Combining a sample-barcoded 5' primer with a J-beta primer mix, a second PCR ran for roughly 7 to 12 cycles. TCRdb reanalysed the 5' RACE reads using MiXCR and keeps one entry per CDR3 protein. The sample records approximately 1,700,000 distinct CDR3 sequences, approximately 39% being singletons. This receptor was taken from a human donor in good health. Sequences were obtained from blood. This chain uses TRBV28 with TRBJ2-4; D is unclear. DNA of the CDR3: TGTGCCAGCAGTCCCATACTAGCCAAAAACATTCAGTACTTC. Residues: CASSPILAKNIQYF.